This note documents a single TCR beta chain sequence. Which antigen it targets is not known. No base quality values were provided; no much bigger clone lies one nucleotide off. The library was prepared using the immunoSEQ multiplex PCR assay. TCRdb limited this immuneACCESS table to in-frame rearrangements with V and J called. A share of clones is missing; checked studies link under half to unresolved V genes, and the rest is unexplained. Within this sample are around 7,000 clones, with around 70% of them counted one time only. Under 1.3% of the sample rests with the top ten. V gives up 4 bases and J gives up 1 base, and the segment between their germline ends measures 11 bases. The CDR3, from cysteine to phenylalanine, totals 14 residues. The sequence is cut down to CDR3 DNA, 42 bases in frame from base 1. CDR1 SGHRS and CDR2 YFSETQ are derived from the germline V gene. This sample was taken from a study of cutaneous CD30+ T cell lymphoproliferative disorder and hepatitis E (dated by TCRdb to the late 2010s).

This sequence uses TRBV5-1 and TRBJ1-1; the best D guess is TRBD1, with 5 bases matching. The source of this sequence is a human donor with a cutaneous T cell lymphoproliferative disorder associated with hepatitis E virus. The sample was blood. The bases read TGCGCCAGCAGCCCGGGGACGGCGAACACTGAAGCTTTCTTT. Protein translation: CASSPGTANTEAFF. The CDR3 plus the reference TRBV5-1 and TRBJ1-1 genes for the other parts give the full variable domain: KAGVTQTPRYLIKTRGQQVTLSCSPISGHRSVSWYQQTPGQGLQFLFEYFSETQRNKGNFPGRFSGRQFSNSRSEMNVSTLELGDSALYLCASSPGTANTEAFFGQGTRLTVV.